This TCR beta chain is drawn from a study of T cell responses to AZD1222 COVID-19 vaccine. The V gene end was trimmed by 2 bases and the J gene end by 0 bases; junction bases not matched to a gene: 7. Germline CDR1 reads SGHVS; CDR2 reads FQNEAQ. The CDR3 length is 17 residues. Study-level points and caveats: Nearly half of spike-specific TCRs reportedly go after variant regions that carry no mutations.

Concerning this clone: Its antigen is currently unknown.

The method was immunoSEQ multiplex PCR; TCRdb's version includes in-frame clones alone and lacks a portion of them. The sample holds more than 150,000 clones, approximately 91% seen once. This specimen consisted of peripheral blood, obtained 28 days after the second AZD1222 dose. This rearrangement joins TRBV7-8 to TRBJ2-1; 7 nucleotides match TRBD1. The clonotype comes from an adult who received the AZD1222 COVID-19 vaccine. CDR3 region: CASSLRPGQRSYNEQFF. CDR3 sequence (DNA): TGTGCCAGCAGCTTACGGCCGGGACAGCGCTCCTACAATGAGCAGTTCTTC.